The sequence of this TCR beta chain was determined in a study of blood T cell repertoires in COVID-19. Across the study: Acute-phase and convalescent COVID-19 samples originated in the United States, Italy and Spain.

Between the trimmed V and J ends, which lost 4 bases and 11 bases, there was a span of 13 bases. The CDR3 consists of 13 residues. Looked up from germline, CDR1 is SGDLS and CDR2 is YYNGEE. Adults between about 18 and 89 years of age took part from fewer than 30 US areas. Repertoires were generated with immunoSEQ multiplex PCR, while TCRdb's copy carries only in-frame clones and drops some. Of 250,000 to 350,000 clones in the sample, 85% to 90% are singletons; the top ten hold 1.7%. V gene TRBV9 combines with J gene TRBJ1-6; D is unclear. Sequencing was carried out using PBMCs or T cells enriched from blood (not recorded which). The sequence was obtained from a woman between 18 and 29 years old with acute COVID-19. This CDR3 reads CASSSEENAPLHF. CDR3 DNA sequence: TGTGCCAGCAGCTCCGAAGAGAATGCACCCCTCCACTTT.